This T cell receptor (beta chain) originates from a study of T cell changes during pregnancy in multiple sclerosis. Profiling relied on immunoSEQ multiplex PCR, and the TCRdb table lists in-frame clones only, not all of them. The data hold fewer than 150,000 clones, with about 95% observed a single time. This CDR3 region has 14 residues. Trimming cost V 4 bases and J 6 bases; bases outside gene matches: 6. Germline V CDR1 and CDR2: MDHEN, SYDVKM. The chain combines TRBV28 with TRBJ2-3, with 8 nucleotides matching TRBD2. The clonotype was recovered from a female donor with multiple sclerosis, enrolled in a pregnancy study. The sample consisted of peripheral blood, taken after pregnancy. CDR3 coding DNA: TGTGCCAGCAGTTCCAGCGGGAGAGGGGATACGCAGTATTTT. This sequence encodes CASSSSGRGDTQYF.